Sequencing of this TCR beta chain was carried out in a study of T cells in Graves' hyperthyroidism and ophthalmopathy. The germline CDR1 and CDR2 sequences are KGHDR and SFDVKD. V lost 2 bases, J lost 1 base, and 11 bases lay in between. CDR3 length: 16 amino acids. This clonotype was counted between two and nine times. Amplified TCR beta CDR3 regions came from RNA transcripts. HTBI primers were used for first-round RT-PCR of the TCR CDR3. One entry per CDR3 protein, called by TCRdb with MiXCR from the multiplex PCR reads. The sample yields hundreds of thousands of distinct CDR3 sequences, 14% to 15% seen once.

The chain couples TRBV24-1 to TRBJ2-1; no clear D gene. This TCR derives from a woman aged 25 to 39 with Graves' hyperthyroidism. Sequenced: blood. CDR3 nucleotide sequence: TGTGCCACCAGTGATTCTACAGAAGGGTCCTACAATGAGCAGTTCTTC. Translated: CATSDSTEGSYNEQFF.